The 8 T cell receptor beta chains listed next were all sequenced from one sample in a study of beta chain features in type 1 diabetes. Study-level results: In every one of the four CD4+ subsets, TCRB CDR3s were moderately but significantly shorter in Type 1 diabetes patients.

These receptors' antigens are unknown. All of the isolated RNA was reverse transcribed, so expressed TCRB transcripts were sequenced. Measured with immunoSEQ multiplex PCR; TCRdb has only the in-frame clones, and not every one. The table lists nearly 700,000 clones, 13% of them singletons. What was sequenced was naive CD4+ T cells from blood. These receptors were taken from a man younger than 30 with type 1 diabetes.

This chain connects TRBV18 to TRBJ2-7; D gene ambiguous. The CDR3 totals 13 residues. Germline V lookup: CDR1 KGHSH, CDR2 LQKENI. The ends were cut back, 1 base at V and 6 bases at J, with 10 bases in the middle. The CDR3 loop reads CASSPHREGEQYF. In nucleotides, the CDR3 is TGTGCCAGCTCACCACATAGGGAAGGCGAGCAGTACTTC.

The gene calls are TRBV4-1 and TRBJ1-1; the D gene is possibly TRBD1 (6 bases). Trimming pared 7 bases from V and 10 bases from J, leaving 25 bases between. CDR1 and CDR2 (germline): MGHRA, YSYEKL. The CDR3 consists of 15 residues. DNA for the CDR3: TGCGCCAGCAAACCCACCCCAACCGGGGACACGGTAGCTTTCTTT. This encodes CASKPTPTGDTVAFF.

Of note for this clone: This CDR3 is also generated by other DNA sequences in the sample. This sequence joins TRBV29-1 and TRBJ2-6, with 8 bases lining up with TRBD1. V dropped 5 bases and J dropped 1; count of bases not matched to a gene: 4. CDR1 and CDR2 from the germline V gene are SQVTM and ANQGSEA. CDR3 length equals 15 residues. The CDR3 sequence is CSVKQGGSGANVLTF. The CDR3 nucleotides read TGCAGCGTTAAACAGGGGGGATCTGGGGCCAACGTCCTGACTTTC.

This clone came up a few times. J is TRBJ1-1 and V is TRBV30; D is unclear. Trimming took 1 base from V and 5 from J, leaving 11 bases between them. The germline CDR1 and CDR2 sequences are GTSNPN and SVGIG (reference sequence). This CDR3 has 13 residues. The CDR3 nucleotides are TGTGCCTGGAGTGACACCCCGGGGACTGAAGCTTTCTTT. Translating it yields CAWSDTPGTEAFF.

The chain recombines TRBV5-1 with TRBJ2-1, with D maybe TRBD2 (6 bases). Germline CDR1 SGHRS, CDR2 YFSETQ. Trimming removed 2 bases at V and 7 bases at J, with 10 bases between. This CDR3 region has 13 residues. CDR3: CASSLTGGNEQFF. The CDR3 DNA follows: TGCGCCAGCAGCTTAACAGGAGGGAATGAGCAGTTCTTC.

This clone was counted between two and nine times. The chain couples TRBV7-9 to TRBJ2-5; no firm D call. The CDR3 runs to 14 residues. Germline-derived CDR1 and CDR2 are SEHNR and FQNEAQ (reference sequence). V was trimmed by 3 bases and J by 2 bases, leaving 10 bases between them. CDR3 loop: CASSFGSVQETQYF. The DNA for the CDR3 is TGTGCCAGCAGCTTCGGCAGCGTTCAAGAGACCCAGTACTTC.

The genes are TRBV9 and TRBJ2-2; D not resolved. Per the germline V gene, CDR1 is SGDLS and CDR2 is YYNGEE. This CDR3 region has 15 residues. V dropped 0 bases and J dropped 4 bases, with 10 bases sitting between them. CDR3 loop: CASSVGGLGTGELFF. DNA for the CDR3: TGTGCCAGCAGCGTAGGAGGCCTGGGCACCGGGGAGCTGTTTTTT.

This chain uses TRBV10-3 with TRBJ2-7; D is uncertain. The V gene lost 11 bases and the J gene lost 0 bases, with 14 bases spanning the gap. CDR1 is ENHRY and CDR2 is SYGVKD in the germline V gene. The CDR3 is 13 amino acids. The CDR3 region has the DNA TGTGCCTCTTCAGGTAGGGACTCCTACGAGCAGTACTTC. Its protein product is CASSGRDSYEQYF.